Sequencing of this T cell receptor beta chain was carried out in a study of blood T cell repertoires in COVID-19. Whole-study context: T cells, B-cell-depleted T cells, or PBMCs provided the cDNA or gDNA that served as material.

The CDR3 consists of 15 residues. With 8 bases clipped from V and 0 bases from J, the junction kept 4 bases outside the gene matches. Germline CDR1 LNHDA, CDR2 SQIVND (reference sequence). This clone was observed at least ten times. Measured with immunoSEQ multiplex PCR; TCRdb has only the in-frame clones, and not every one. The data show roughly 120,000 clones, 60% to 80% seen once. The clonotype comes from a man aged 80 or over with COVID-19, enrolled during active disease. Sequencing was performed on peripheral blood. V gene TRBV19 combines with J gene TRBJ2-2, with 9 bases that match TRBD2. This chain's CDR3 is CASVPSGTNTGELFF. CDR3 DNA: TGTGCCAGTGTGCCTAGCGGGACGAACACCGGGGAGCTGTTTTTT.